Presented here are 28 T cell receptor beta chains from one specimen sequenced in a study of OX40 agonist ivuxolimab in advanced cancers. Profiling relied on immunoSEQ multiplex PCR, and the TCRdb table lists in-frame clones only, not all of them. The table records under 70,000 clones, more than 85% of them present only once. Specimen: CD4+ or CD8+ T cells sorted from blood, collected in a trial of the OX40 agonist ivuxolimab. These receptors all come from an adult with an advanced solid tumor such as melanoma, head and neck, liver or kidney cancer.

This clone has a handful of counts. The chain links TRBV11-2 to TRBJ2-2, with D perhaps assigned TRBD1 or TRBD2 (5 bases each). Germline CDR1 reads SGHAT; CDR2 reads FQNNGV. The germline V and J ends were trimmed by 5 bases and 6 bases, with 19 bases remaining between them. The CDR3 extends over 16 amino acids. In nucleotides, the CDR3 is TGTGCCAGCAGCCCAACCAGGACAATGGGAGCCGGGGAGCTGTTTTTT. Its protein product is CASSPTRTMGAGELFF.

This chain links TRBV19 with TRBJ1-1; D is unresolved. Trimming removed 5 bases at V and 2 bases at J, with 9 bases between. The CDR3 sequence is 13 residues long. CDR1 is LNHDA, CDR2 SQIVND, per germline (reference sequence). CDR3 DNA: TGTGCCAGTAGTTTTGGTCCCAACACTGAAGCTTTCTTT. Translating gives CASSFGPNTEAFF.

V and J are TRBV6-1 and TRBJ1-5; D gene ambiguous. Trimming cost V 4 bases and J 5 bases, with 9 bases left between them. CDR1 and CDR2 from the germline V gene are MNHNS and SASEGT. This CDR3 is 13 amino acids long. The CDR3 region has the DNA TGTGCCAGCAGTGGGGCAGATTATCAGCCCCAGCATTTT. Translating it yields CASSGADYQPQHF.

This clone was observed a few times. The chain has TRBV6-5 and TRBJ2-7, with 8 bases lining up with TRBD2. Germline-derived CDR1 and CDR2 are MNHEY and SVGAGI. Trimming removed 8 bases from V and 3 bases from J; junction bases left unmatched: 12. This CDR3 region has 15 residues. CDR3 loop: CASFGGGGRGYEQYF. CDR3 sequence (DNA): TGTGCCAGCTTTGGAGGCGGGGGGCGAGGCTACGAGCAGTACTTC.

This sequence joins TRBV2 and TRBJ2-7; tentatively, D is TRBD1 or TRBD2 (5 bases each). Germline CDR1 reads SNHLY; CDR2 reads FYNNEI. This CDR3 is built from 12 residues. V dropped 3 bases and J dropped 6 bases, with 9 bases sitting between them. The CDR3 region has the DNA TGTGCCAGCAGTGAGGGGGACGGCGAGCAGTACTTC. It yields the protein CASSEGDGEQYF.

The chain is built from TRBV5-6 and TRBJ1-5; no clear D gene. CDR1 and CDR2 from the germline V gene are SGHDT and YYEEEE. Deletions cut 4 bases from V and 6 bases from J, with 20 bases between. The CDR3 has 16 residues. DNA for the CDR3: TGTGCCAGCAGCCGATCTGGGGTATTTGATGGTCAGCCCCAGCATTTT. Its translation: CASSRSGVFDGQPQHF. The whole variable domain, remainder taken from reference TRBV5-6 and TRBJ1-5, is DAGVTQSPTHLIKTRGQQVTLRCSPKSGHDTVSWYQQALGQGPQFIFQYYEEEERQRGNFPDRFSGHQFPNYSSELNVNALLLGDSALYLCASSRSGVFDGQPQHFGDGTRLSIL.

The rearrangement uses TRBV18 and TRBJ2-1, with TRBD1 matching over 7 bases. The CDR3 has 15 residues. The V gene's germline CDR1 is KGHSH and CDR2 LQKENI. Trimming removed 0 bases from V and 5 bases from J; junction bases left unmatched: 4. The CDR3 is CASSPPGQPNNEQFF. CDR3 bases: TGTGCCAGCTCACCACCGGGACAGCCGAACAATGAGCAGTTCTTC.

The chain has TRBV27 and TRBJ1-2; a possible D gene is TRBD1 (5 bases). V was trimmed by 5 bases and J by 4 bases, leaving 17 bases between them. The CDR3 extends over 15 amino acids. Germline assignment: CDR1 MNHEY and CDR2 SMNVEV (reference sequence). Written as DNA, the CDR3 is TGTGCCAGCAGTCGAGGGGATTCCCCACGCTATGGCTACACCTTC. Translation: CASSRGDSPRYGYTF.

The CDR3 nucleotides are TGTGCCAGCAACCGAGAGGGGAGCTCCTACAATGAGCAGTTCTTC. It encodes CASNREGSSYNEQFF. This sequence joins TRBV6-6 and TRBJ2-1; the D gene could be TRBD1 or TRBD2 (5 bases each). The CDR3 sequence is 15 residues long. Germline CDR1 is MNHNY and CDR2 is SVGAGI (reference sequence). V lost 7 bases and J 0 bases, leaving 13 bases between the germline ends.

The chain recombines TRBV19 with TRBJ2-2; maybe TRBD2 (6 bases). The CDR3 runs 12 residues. The V end was cut by 8 bases, the J end by 5 bases, with 9 bases between. The germline V gene encodes CDR1 LNHDA and CDR2 SQIVND (reference sequence). CDR3 region: CASGLFTGELFF. The CDR3 DNA sequence: TGTGCCAGTGGACTATTTACCGGGGAGCTGTTTTTT.

The rearrangement joins TRBV28 to TRBJ2-5; the match to TRBD1 covers 9 bases. V trimming: 7 bases; J trimming: 3 bases; junction bases outside the gene matches: 9. This CDR3 is built from 15 residues. In germline, CDR1 is MDHEN, CDR2 SYDVKM. CDR3 protein: CASKKGGTGKETQYF. The CDR3 DNA reads as TGTGCCAGCAAAAAAGGAGGGACAGGGAAAGAGACCCAGTACTTC. The complete variable domain, with remaining parts taken from reference TRBV28 and TRBJ2-5, reads DVKVTQSSRYLVKRTGEKVFLECVQDMDHENMFWYRQDPGLGLRLIYFSYDVKMKEKGDIPEGYSVSREKKERFSLILESASTNQTSMYLCASKKGGTGKETQYFGPGTRLLVL.

The gene calls are TRBV18 and TRBJ1-1, with D uncertain. This CDR3 contains 17 residues. V was clipped by 4 bases and J by 4 bases, with 22 bases between them. Germline lookup yields CDR1 KGHSH and CDR2 LQKENI. CDR3 nucleotide sequence: TGTGCCAGCTCACTGGAACCTTGGACGTACCTGGGCACTGAAGCTTTCTTT. Its protein product is CASSLEPWTYLGTEAFF.

V is TRBV11-1 and J is TRBJ2-1; tentative D call: TRBD1 (6 bases). V was cut by 8 bases and J by 3 bases, with 8 bases left in between. The germline V gene has CDR1 SGHAT and CDR2 FQDESV (reference sequence). The CDR3 is made up of 12 amino acids. DNA for the CDR3: TGTGCCAGCTCGACAGGCTACAATGAGCAGTTCTTC. Protein sequence: CASSTGYNEQFF.

This clone has only one observation. The rearrangement links TRBV5-1 to TRBJ2-1, with D perhaps matching TRBD1 or TRBD2 (5 bases each). The length of the CDR3 is 15 residues. CDR1 and CDR2 from the germline V gene are SGHRS and YFSETQ. V was cut by 4 bases and J by 8 bases, with 19 bases left in between. Written as DNA, the CDR3 is TGCGCCAGCAGCGGGGGTCGGGGAGCCCAGGATGAGCAGTTCTTC. Translating gives CASSGGRGAQDEQFF.

This clone appeared a single time. The chain has TRBV5-1 and TRBJ2-1; 10 nucleotides agree with TRBD2. The CDR3 extends over 14 amino acids. V lost 5 bases, J lost 2 bases, and 1 base stayed unmatched. Germline CDR1 is SGHRS and CDR2 is YFSETQ. The CDR3 sequence: CASRGTSAYNEQFF. The CDR3 nucleotides are TGCGCCAGCAGAGGGACTAGCGCCTACAATGAGCAGTTCTTC.

The chain recombines TRBV7-3 with TRBJ2-3; 7 bases map to TRBD1. The germline CDR1 and CDR2 sequences are SGHTA and FQGTGA. Trimming removed 4 bases from V and 4 bases from J; junction bases left unmatched: 5. The CDR3 runs 14 residues. The CDR3 DNA follows: TGTGCCAGCAGCTCGAGACAGGGCCCAGATACGCAGTATTTT. It encodes CASSSRQGPDTQYF.

Only one count was recorded for this clone. The chain has TRBV19 and TRBJ2-1, with TRBD1 as a possible D gene (5 bases). The V end was cut by 7 bases, the J end by 4 bases, with 23 bases between. The CDR3 has 17 amino acids. Looked up from germline, CDR1 is LNHDA and CDR2 is SQIVND (reference sequence). CDR3 loop: CASKGMNGVGDYNEQFF. Written as DNA, the CDR3 is TGTGCCAGTAAGGGGATGAATGGCGTTGGTGATTACAATGAGCAGTTCTTC.

This clone showed up just a few times. V usage is TRBV27 and J usage is TRBJ1-5, with TRBD1 as a possible D gene (5 bases). Trimming shortened V by 5 bases and J by 2 bases, and 10 bases separated the two germline ends. This CDR3 is 14 amino acids long. The V gene's germline CDR1 is MNHEY and CDR2 SMNVEV (reference sequence). The chain's CDR3 is CASSVGGGNQPQHF. In DNA, the CDR3 is TGTGCCAGCAGTGTCGGAGGGGGCAATCAGCCCCAGCATTTT.

The chain couples TRBV6-1 to TRBJ2-3; possible D gene TRBD2, 6 bases. The V end was cut by 4 bases, the J end by 3 bases, with 17 bases between. Germline V CDR1 and CDR2: MNHNS, SASEGT. The CDR3 consists of 16 residues. CDR3 protein: CASSAPPGLQTDTQYF. The CDR3 coding sequence is TGTGCCAGCAGTGCGCCTCCGGGACTCCAAACAGATACGCAGTATTTT.

The chain uses TRBV30 and TRBJ1-1; D is ambiguous. Trimming left V 1 base short and J 2 bases short, with 8 bases between. This CDR3 region has 13 residues. Germline-derived CDR1 and CDR2 are GTSNPN and SVGIG (reference sequence). This CDR3 reads CAWSGAINTEAFF. The CDR3 DNA is TGTGCCTGGAGTGGGGCGATTAACACTGAAGCTTTCTTT.

The chain is built from TRBV11-2 and TRBJ1-1, with 7 nucleotides matching TRBD1. V gave up 5 bases and J gave up 9 bases; unmatched junction bases: 9. Germline V gene lookup returns CDR1 SGHAT and CDR2 FQNNGV. CDR3 length: 13 residues. For the CDR3, the DNA is TGTGCCAGCAGCCAAGACAGGGCCCCAAAAGCTTTCTTT. It is translated as CASSQDRAPKAFF.

This clone was detected a few times. The chain combines TRBV9 with TRBJ2-3, with D perhaps matching TRBD1 or TRBD2 (6 bases each). This CDR3 is 16 amino acids long. V was shortened by 0 bases and J by 1 base, with 12 bases between the two germline ends. CDR1 and CDR2 (germline): SGDLS, YYNGEE. The CDR3 DNA follows: TGTGCCAGCAGCGTAGGCCCGGGGGCCGGCACAGATACGCAGTATTTT. It is translated as CASSVGPGAGTDTQYF. The whole variable domain, filled in from reference TRBV9 and TRBJ2-3, reads DSGVTQTPKHLITATGQRVTLRCSPRSGDLSVYWYQQSLDQGLQFLIQYYNGEERAKGNILERFSAQQFPDLHSELNLSSLELGDSALYFCASSVGPGAGTDTQYFGPGTRLTVL.

The V call is TRBV27, the J call TRBJ2-1; D is perhaps TRBD1 (6 bases). Germline CDR1 reads MNHEY; CDR2 reads SMNVEV (reference sequence). V lost 0 bases to trimming and J lost 6 bases, with 18 bases between them. The CDR3 spans 17 residues. For the CDR3, the DNA is TGTGCCAGCAGTTTATCAAGGGGGTCAGCCCAACTCAATGAGCAGTTCTTC. Its protein product is CASSLSRGSAQLNEQFF.

The chain is built from TRBV6-1 and TRBJ1-4; D is unclear. The CDR3 totals 12 residues. The germline CDR1 and CDR2 sequences are MNHNS and SASEGT. V was shortened by 8 bases and J by 16 bases, with 20 bases between the two germline ends. Here the CDR3 reads CASGLLDSRKFF. CDR3 DNA: TGTGCCAGCGGTTTGTTGGACTCCCGGAAGTTTTTT.

The chain carries TRBV28 and TRBJ1-5; D call uncertain. CDR3 length: 15 residues. The V and J ends lost 4 bases and 0 bases respectively, with 10 bases between them. Looked up from germline, CDR1 is MDHEN and CDR2 is SYDVKM. The CDR3 here is CASSSPDLSNQPQHF. The CDR3 nucleotides are TGTGCCAGCAGTTCTCCAGATCTTAGCAATCAGCCCCAGCATTTT.

The V gene is TRBV5-1, the J gene TRBJ2-3, with unresolved D. This CDR3 has 15 residues. The germline V gene encodes CDR1 SGHRS and CDR2 YFSETQ. V was cut by 2 bases and J by 0 bases, with 10 bases left in between. CDR3 region: CASSFDGTSTDTQYF. Written as DNA, the CDR3 is TGCGCCAGCAGCTTCGACGGAACTAGCACAGATACGCAGTATTTT. The full variable domain, in which reference TRBV5-1 and TRBJ2-3 provide the parts outside the CDR3, is KAGVTQTPRYLIKTRGQQVTLSCSPISGHRSVSWYQQTPGQGLQFLFEYFSETQRNKGNFPGRFSGRQFSNSRSEMNVSTLELGDSALYLCASSFDGTSTDTQYFGPGTRLTVL.

This clone was counted a few times. This chain joins TRBV11-2 and TRBJ1-1; D is unclear. Trimming took 5 bases from V and 1 from J, leaving 8 bases between them. The V gene's germline CDR1 is SGHAT and CDR2 FQNNGV. CDR3 length: 13 amino acids. The CDR3 sequence is CASSPTTNTEAFF. In DNA, the CDR3 is TGTGCCAGCAGCCCGACGACGAACACTGAAGCTTTCTTT.

The chain has TRBV2 and TRBJ2-1; TRBD2 agrees at 9 bases. V lost 6 bases and J lost 4; bases outside the gene matches: 7. The CDR3 spans 15 residues. Germline-derived CDR1 and CDR2 are SNHLY and FYNNEI. The CDR3 protein is CASSSGTSRYNEQFF. CDR3 DNA: TGTGCCAGCAGCTCCGGGACTAGCAGATACAATGAGCAGTTCTTC.